This entry describes one TCR beta chain. The sample belongs to a study of CD8 T cells in Susac syndrome. The V and J ends lost 4 bases and 4 bases, in that order; junction bases with no gene match: 7. Germline V gene data show CDR1 as SNHLY and CDR2 as FYNNEI. There are 15 residues in the CDR3. Sequencing of TCR beta was performed on blood CD8+ and CD4+ T cells. Each multiple sclerosis control was a treatment-naive patient with relapsing-remitting disease that was either stable or active. RNA was extracted with the RNeasy kit, and a quantity of roughly 0.45 to 1 ug was reverse transcribed using random hexamers. Multiplex PCR with immunoSEQ amplified the TCR beta CDR3 across 54 Vbeta and 13 Jbeta. From the immunoSEQ multiplex PCR reads, TCRdb called clonotypes with MiXCR, one entry per CDR3 protein. The sample contains around 180,000 distinct CDR3 sequences, approximately 96% of which appear only once.

The source is a human donor with multiple sclerosis. The chain is built from TRBV2 and TRBJ2-7, with 10 bases aligning to TRBD2. Sequenced material: CD8+ T cells from PBMCs. The CDR3: CASSAPSGRVYEQYF. The DNA of the CDR3 is TGTGCCAGCAGTGCCCCCAGCGGGAGGGTGTACGAGCAGTACTTC.